Here is one TCR beta chain with its context. With V trimmed by 1 base and J by 0 bases, 3 bases remained unmatched. The CDR3 covers 15 residues. Germline CDR1 reads DFQATT; CDR2 reads SNEGSKA (reference sequence). This specimen comes from a study of blood T cells in healthy people across ages. Isolating PBMCs gave at least 6 million of these cells per sample. For the second PCR, which ran for roughly 6 to 12 cycles, a sample-barcoded 5' primer and a J-beta primer mix were used. Unique molecular identifiers of 12 random nucleotides labeled each cDNA. From the 5' RACE reads, TCRdb called clonotypes with MiXCR, one entry per CDR3 protein. The sample has around 1,800,000 distinct CDR3 sequences; approximately 40% are singletons.

This TCR derives from a human donor in good health. Sequencing was carried out using blood. The V gene is TRBV20-1, the J gene TRBJ2-3; 8 bases map to TRBD2. The DNA of the CDR3 is TGCAGTGCTAGAGGGGAGCGGGGGAGCACAGATACGCAGTATTTT. It codes for CSARGERGSTDTQYF.